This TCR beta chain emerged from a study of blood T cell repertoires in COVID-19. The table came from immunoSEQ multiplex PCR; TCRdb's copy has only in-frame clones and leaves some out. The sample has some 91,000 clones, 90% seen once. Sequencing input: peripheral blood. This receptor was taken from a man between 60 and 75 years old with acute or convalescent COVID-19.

The CDR3 DNA reads as TGCGCCAGCAGCCCCAGGGCCCAAGTCACTGAAGCTTTCTTT. The encoded protein is CASSPRAQVTEAFF. The rearrangement links TRBV5-1 to TRBJ1-1; tentatively, D is TRBD1 (5 bases). V was cut by 4 bases and J by 4 bases, with 14 bases left in between. The CDR3 loop spans 14 amino acids. CDR1 SGHRS and CDR2 YFSETQ come from the germline V gene.